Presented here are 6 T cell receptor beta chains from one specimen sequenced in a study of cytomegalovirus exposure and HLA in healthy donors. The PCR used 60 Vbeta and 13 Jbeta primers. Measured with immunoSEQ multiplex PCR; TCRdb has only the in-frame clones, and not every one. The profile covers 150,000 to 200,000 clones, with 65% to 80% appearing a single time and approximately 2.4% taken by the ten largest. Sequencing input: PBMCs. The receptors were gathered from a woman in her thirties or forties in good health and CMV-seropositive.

CDR3 sequence (DNA): TGTGCCAGTAGTTTTTCAGAAGGGGGCAAAGAAAAACTGTTTTTT. This gives the protein CASSFSEGGKEKLFF. This rearrangement joins TRBV19 to TRBJ1-4; TRBD1 matches 7 bases. In germline, CDR1 is LNHDA, CDR2 SQIVND (reference sequence). V was clipped by 5 bases and J by 8 bases; unmatched bases: 11. The CDR3 loop spans 15 amino acids.

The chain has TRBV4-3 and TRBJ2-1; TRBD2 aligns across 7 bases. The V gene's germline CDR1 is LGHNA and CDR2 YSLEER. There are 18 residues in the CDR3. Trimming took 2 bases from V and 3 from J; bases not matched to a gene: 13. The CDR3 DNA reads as TGCGCCAGCAGCCAAACTGGCGGGAGTCTGCGCTTCTACAATGAGCAGTTCTTC. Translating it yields CASSQTGGSLRFYNEQFF.

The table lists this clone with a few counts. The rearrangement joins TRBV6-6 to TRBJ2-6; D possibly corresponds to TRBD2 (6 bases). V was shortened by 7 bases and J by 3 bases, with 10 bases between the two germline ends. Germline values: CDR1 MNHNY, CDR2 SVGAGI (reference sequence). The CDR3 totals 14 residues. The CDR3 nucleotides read TGTGCCAGCACTACGGGAGTTGGGGCCAACGTCCTGACTTTC. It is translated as CASTTGVGANVLTF.

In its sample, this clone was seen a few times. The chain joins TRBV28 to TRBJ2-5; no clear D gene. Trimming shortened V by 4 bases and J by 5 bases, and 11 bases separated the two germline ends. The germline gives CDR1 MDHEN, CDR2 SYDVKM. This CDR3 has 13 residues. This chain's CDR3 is CASSSSPRETQYF. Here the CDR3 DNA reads TGTGCCAGCAGTTCAAGCCCCCGGGAGACCCAGTACTTC.

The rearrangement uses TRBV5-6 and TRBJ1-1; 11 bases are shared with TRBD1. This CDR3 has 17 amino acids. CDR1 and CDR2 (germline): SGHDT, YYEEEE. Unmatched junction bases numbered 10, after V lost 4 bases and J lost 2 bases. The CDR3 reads CASSRTGQGAINTEAFF. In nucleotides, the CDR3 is TGTGCCAGCAGCCGAACAGGACAGGGGGCAATAAACACTGAAGCTTTCTTT.

The CDR3 loop reads CAWSRQSSYEQYF. In DNA form, the CDR3 reads TGTGCCTGGAGTCGACAGAGCTCCTACGAGCAGTACTTC. The chain recombines TRBV30 with TRBJ2-7; TRBD1 is a possible D gene (5 bases). The germline V and J ends were trimmed by 2 bases and 0 bases, with 8 bases remaining between them. This CDR3 comprises 13 residues. Germline assignment: CDR1 GTSNPN and CDR2 SVGIG (reference sequence).